This T cell receptor beta chain was retrieved from a study of OX40 agonist ivuxolimab in advanced cancers. Background on the study: The dose-escalation cohort was just under 85% male, with a mean age of about 56 years, ranging about 20 to 85. Study outcomes and limitations: There was clonal expansion of CD4+ and CD8+ blood T cells by week 6 at 0.1 to 3.0 mg/kg. In the 0.1-3.0 mg/kg groups, partial responders showed among the lowest expansion.

The CDR3 length is 13 residues. V was cut by 10 bases and J by 5 bases, with 16 bases left in between. Germline assignment: CDR1 SGHTA and CDR2 FQGNSA. TCRdb keeps only in-frame clones here, not all; method: immunoSEQ multiplex PCR. The sample yields about 71,000 clones, approximately 89% seen once. Sampling of blood occurred at baseline, cycle 4 day 1, and cycle 7 day 1. As regards this clone: Antigen unknown.

Sequences were derived from CD4+ or CD8+ T cells sorted from blood, sampled in a trial of the OX40 agonist ivuxolimab. This rearrangement joins TRBV7-2 to TRBJ2-3; tentative D call: TRBD2 (6 bases). This clonotype originated in an adult with an advanced solid tumor such as melanoma, head and neck, liver or kidney cancer. The CDR3 loop is CANGLQEGDTQYF. The DNA for the CDR3 is TGTGCCAACGGACTACAGGAAGGAGATACGCAGTATTTT.